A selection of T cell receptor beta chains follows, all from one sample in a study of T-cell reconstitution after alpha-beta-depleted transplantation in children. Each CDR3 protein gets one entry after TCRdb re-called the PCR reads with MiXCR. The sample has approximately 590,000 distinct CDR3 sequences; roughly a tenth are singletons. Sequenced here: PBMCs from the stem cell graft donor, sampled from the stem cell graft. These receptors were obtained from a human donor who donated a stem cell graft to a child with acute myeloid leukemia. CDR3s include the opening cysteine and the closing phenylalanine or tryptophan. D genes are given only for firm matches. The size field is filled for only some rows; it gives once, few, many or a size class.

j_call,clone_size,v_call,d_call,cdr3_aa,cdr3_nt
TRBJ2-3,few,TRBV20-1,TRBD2,CSASHRAGWGEDTQYF,TGCAGTGCTAGTCACCGAGCGGGGTGGGGGGAAGATACGCAGTATTTT
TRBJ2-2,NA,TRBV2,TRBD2,CASSRTSGATGELFF,TGTGCCAGCAGCAGGACTAGCGGGGCCACCGGGGAGCTGTTTTTT
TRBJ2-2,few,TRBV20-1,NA,CSARDWADSLPNTGELFF,TGCAGTGCTAGAGATTGGGCGGACAGTCTTCCGAACACCGGGGAGCTGTTTTTT
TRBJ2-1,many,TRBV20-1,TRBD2,CSARDRSLAGYNEQFF,TGCAGTGCTAGAGATCGGTCACTAGCGGGGTACAATGAGCAGTTCTTC
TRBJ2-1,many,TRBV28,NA,CASSRSGGTYGSEQFF,TGTGCCAGCAGCCGATCAGGAGGGACTTACGGGAGTGAGCAGTTCTTC
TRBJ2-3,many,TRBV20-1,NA,CSARDPSTFTDTQYF,TGCAGTGCTAGAGATCCCTCCACTTTCACAGATACGCAGTATTTT
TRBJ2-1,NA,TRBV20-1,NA,CSARESEYNEQFF,TGCAGTGCTAGGGAATCCGAGTACAATGAGCAGTTCTTC
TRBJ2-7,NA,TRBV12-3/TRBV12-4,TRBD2,CASSSAGGTRAYEQYF,TGTGCCAGCAGCTCTGCGGGCGGGACTAGAGCCTACGAGCAGTACTTC
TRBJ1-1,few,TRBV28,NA,CASRTRERIMNTEAFF,TGTGCCAGCAGGACCCGGGAGCGGATTATGAACACTGAAGCTTTCTTT
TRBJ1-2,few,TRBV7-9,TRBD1,CASSSTHGQGYGYTF,TGTGCCAGCAGCTCGACCCATGGACAGGGGTATGGCTACACCTTC
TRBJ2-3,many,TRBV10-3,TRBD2,CAISDIAGGPGDTQYF,TGTGCCATCAGTGATATAGCGGGAGGGCCTGGAGATACGCAGTATTTT
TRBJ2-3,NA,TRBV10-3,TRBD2,CAIGFGRGTTDTQYF,TGTGCCATCGGATTTGGGAGGGGTACCACAGATACGCAGTATTTT
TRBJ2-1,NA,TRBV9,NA,CASTPFVTQGHDEQFF,TGTGCCAGCACCCCCTTCGTAACACAGGGTCACGATGAGCAGTTCTTC
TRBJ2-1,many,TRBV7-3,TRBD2,CASSLIPSGRAGMNEQFF,TGTGCCAGCAGCTTAATCCCCAGCGGGAGGGCCGGTATGAATGAGCAGTTCTTC
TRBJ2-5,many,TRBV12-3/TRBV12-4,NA,CASSPTEGRETQYF,TGTGCCAGCAGCCCGACTGAGGGGCGAGAGACCCAGTACTTC
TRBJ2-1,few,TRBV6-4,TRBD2,CASRGAQRGEQFF,TGTGCCAGCAGAGGGGCCCAGCGGGGCGAGCAGTTCTTC
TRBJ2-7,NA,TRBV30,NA,CAWSVRGFTYEQYF,TGTGCCTGGAGTGTACGAGGTTTCACCTACGAGCAGTACTTC
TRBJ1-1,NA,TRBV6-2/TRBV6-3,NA,CASRLDGLNTEAFF,TGTGCCAGCAGACTAGACGGACTTAACACTGAAGCTTTCTTT
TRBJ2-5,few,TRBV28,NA,CASLRGAGQETQYF,TGTGCCAGCCTACGGGGGGCAGGGCAAGAGACCCAGTACTTC
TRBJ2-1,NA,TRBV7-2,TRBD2,CASSLALSGSQSSYNEQFF,TGTGCCAGCAGCTTAGCACTTAGCGGGTCGCAAAGCTCCTACAATGAGCAGTTCTTC
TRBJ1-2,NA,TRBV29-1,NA,CSVEGGGRYTF,TGCAGCGTTGAGGGGGGCGGGCGCTACACCTTC
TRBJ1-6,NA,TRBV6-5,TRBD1,CASSPDRGWGANSPLHF,TGTGCCAGCAGCCCCGACAGGGGTTGGGGCGCTAATTCACCCCTCCACTTT
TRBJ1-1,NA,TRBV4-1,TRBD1,CASSQVGQVYFEAFF,TGCGCCAGCAGCCAAGTGGGACAGGTCTATTTTGAAGCTTTCTTT
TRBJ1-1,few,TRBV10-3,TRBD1,CAIRGQGDTEAFF,TGTGCCATCCGTGGACAGGGAGACACTGAAGCTTTCTTT
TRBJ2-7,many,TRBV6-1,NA,CASSDISDTYEQYF,TGTGCCAGCAGTGATATTAGCGATACCTACGAGCAGTACTTC
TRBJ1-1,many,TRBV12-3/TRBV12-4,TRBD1,CASSPRWGTDTEAFF,TGTGCCAGCAGTCCCAGATGGGGGACAGACACTGAAGCTTTCTTT
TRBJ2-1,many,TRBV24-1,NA,CATSDARRDNNEQFF,TGTGCCACCAGTGATGCGCGGCGGGACAACAATGAGCAGTTCTTC
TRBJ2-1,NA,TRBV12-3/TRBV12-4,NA,CALRGGRPDNEQFF,TGTGCCTTGCGGGGTGGCCGTCCTGACAATGAGCAGTTCTTC
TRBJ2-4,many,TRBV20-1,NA,CSGREGAKNIQYF,TGCAGTGGCAGAGAGGGAGCCAAAAACATTCAGTACTTC
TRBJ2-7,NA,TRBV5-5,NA,CASTVRASLLYEQYF,TGTGCCAGCACCGTCCGGGCCTCCCTCCTCTACGAGCAGTACTTC
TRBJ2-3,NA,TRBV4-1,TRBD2,CASSQGASGDYTDTQYF,TGCGCCAGCAGCCAAGGGGCTAGCGGGGATTACACAGATACGCAGTATTTT
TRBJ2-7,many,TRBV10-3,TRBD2,CAISEGLAGAYEQYF,TGTGCCATCAGTGAGGGACTAGCGGGAGCCTACGAGCAGTACTTC
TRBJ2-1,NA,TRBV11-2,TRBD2,CASSSRTSGSESYNEQFF,TGTGCCAGCAGCTCCCGGACTAGCGGGAGTGAATCCTACAATGAGCAGTTCTTC
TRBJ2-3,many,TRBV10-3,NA,CAISEGGLDTQYF,TGTGCCATCAGTGAGGGGGGTCTAGATACGCAGTATTTT
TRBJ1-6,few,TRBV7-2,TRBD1,CASSSGQGYSPLHF,TGTGCCAGCAGCTCAGGACAGGGGTATTCACCCCTCCACTTT
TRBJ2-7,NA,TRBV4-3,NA,CASSQGPTAYEQYF,TGCGCCAGCAGCCAAGGCCCCACGGCCTACGAGCAGTACTTC
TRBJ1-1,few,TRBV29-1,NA,CSVEGAEAEAFF,TGCAGCGTTGAGGGTGCTGAAGCTGAAGCTTTCTTT